The rows below give T cell receptor beta chains drawn from one sample of a study of OX40 agonist ivuxolimab in advanced cancers. Clones were sequenced by immunoSEQ multiplex PCR, and TCRdb holds only the in-frame ones, with some missing. The sample consists of tens of thousands of clones, 85% to 90% of them appearing once. The sequences come from CD4+ or CD8+ T cells sorted from blood, collected in a trial of the OX40 agonist ivuxolimab. The source of these receptors is an adult with an advanced solid tumor such as melanoma, head and neck, liver or kidney cancer. CDR3s include the opening cysteine and the closing phenylalanine or tryptophan. D genes are given only for firm matches. Clone sizes are given selectively: once, few, many, or a class where the clone is expanded.

d_gene	v_gene	abundance	j_gene	CDR3aa	CDR3nt
TRBD2	TRBV6-5	-	TRBJ2-3	CASSRGGETTDTQYF	TGTGCCAGCAGTCGCGGGGGGGAAACCACAGATACGCAGTATTTT
TRBD2	TRBV28	-	TRBJ2-1	CASSFGTSGKLGEQFF	TGTGCCAGCAGTTTTGGTACTAGCGGGAAATTGGGTGAGCAGTTCTTC
-	TRBV7-9	-	TRBJ2-1	CASSSRLLGGQFF	TGTGCCAGCAGCTCCCGACTCCTCGGGGGGCAGTTCTTC
-	TRBV7-2	-	TRBJ1-4	CASSLGGQAEKLFF	TGTGCCAGCAGCTTAGGGGGGCAGGCTGAAAAACTGTTTTTT
-	TRBV7-9	-	TRBJ1-3	CASSRAGVSGNTIYF	TGTGCCAGCAGCCGAGCAGGGGTCTCTGGAAACACCATATATTTT
TRBD2	TRBV18	-	TRBJ2-7	CASSPPTGGGEQYF	TGTGCCAGCTCACCACCAACGGGAGGGGGTGAGCAGTACTTC
-	TRBV27	-	TRBJ1-5	CASRPRRVSNQPQHF	TGTGCCAGCAGACCTAGGAGGGTGAGCAATCAGCCCCAGCATTTT
TRBD1	TRBV6-6	few	TRBJ1-2	CATTGGAYGYTF	TGTGCCACAACAGGGGGCGCCTATGGCTACACCTTC
TRBD1	TRBV2	-	TRBJ1-2	CASSELGTATF	TGTGCCAGCAGTGAATTGGGGACAGCGACCTTC
-	TRBV7-9	-	TRBJ2-1	CASLLAGVGYNEQFF	TGTGCCAGCCTTCTAGCAGGCGTCGGCTACAATGAGCAGTTCTTC
TRBD2	TRBV7-9	-	TRBJ2-5	CASSLRLAVGETQYF	TGTGCCAGCAGCTTAAGGCTAGCGGTGGGGGAGACCCAGTACTTC
-	TRBV11-2	-	TRBJ1-2	CASSFGGNYGYTF	TGTGCCAGCAGCTTTGGAGGGAACTATGGCTACACCTTC
-	TRBV7-8	few	TRBJ2-7	CASSFRGKTYEQYF	TGTGCCAGCAGCTTTAGGGGAAAGACCTACGAGCAGTACTTC
-	TRBV6-5	-	TRBJ1-1	CASRTGTKAFF	TGTGCCAGCAGGACCGGGACAAAAGCTTTCTTT
-	TRBV5-6	-	TRBJ2-7	CASSLPDSPSYEQYF	TGTGCCAGCAGCTTGCCGGACAGCCCCTCCTACGAGCAGTACTTC
-	TRBV11-2	-	TRBJ2-7	CASSRILRGAYEQYF	TGTGCCAGCTCCCGTATTTTGCGGGGAGCCTACGAGCAGTACTTC
TRBD2	TRBV30	-	TRBJ2-2	CAWSGERGKLFF	TGTGCCTGGAGTGGGGAGCGGGGGAAGCTGTTTTTT